A selection of T cell receptor beta chains follows, all from one sample in a study of T cell changes during pregnancy in multiple sclerosis. Data came from immunoSEQ multiplex PCR; TCRdb stores just in-frame clones and leaves some out. The repertoire consists of about 46,000 clones, with 90% to 95% occurring once and the leading ten covering about 4.1%. The sample here was CD8+ T cells from peripheral blood mononuclear cells, taken in the first trimester of pregnancy. These TCRs come from a female donor with multiple sclerosis, enrolled in a pregnancy study. Each CDR3 is given with its conserved first and last residue. A D gene is named only where the DNA matches it firmly. Only part of the rows carry a size: once, few, many, or a class if the clone is expanded.

TRBD2	-	TRBV27	TRBJ2-7	TGTGCCAGCAGTCCACTAGCGTTCTCCTACGAGCAGTACTTC	CASSPLAFSYEQYF
TRBD1	-	TRBV10-1	TRBJ2-7	TGCGCCAGCAGTGACTCATTGAGACAGGGATCCTACGAGCAGTACTTC	CASSDSLRQGSYEQYF
-	-	TRBV2	TRBJ1-3	TGTGCCAGTTTCAAGGAGGGACGATTAACCCCCTCTGGAAACACCATATATTTT	CASFKEGRLTPSGNTIYF
-	-	TRBV4-1	TRBJ2-7	TGCGCCAGCAGCCAAGTACCCGACTCGACGCAGTACTTC	CASSQVPDSTQYF
-	-	TRBV7-9	TRBJ1-2	TGTGCCAGCAGCCTCCCGACAGTAAACTATGGCTACACCTTC	CASSLPTVNYGYTF
-	-	TRBV27	TRBJ2-2	TGTGCCAGCAGGGCGCGGGGACAGACGAACACCGGGGAGCTGTTTTTT	CASRARGQTNTGELFF
-	-	TRBV2	TRBJ2-1	TGTGCCAGCAGTGTGGCGCGGGGATATCAGGCGGTGCGGCCGAATGAGCAGTTCTTC	CASSVARGYQAVRPNEQFF
-	-	TRBV7-9	TRBJ2-7	TGTGCCAGCAGCCCCACATCGGGGAACGAGCAGTACTTC	CASSPTSGNEQYF
-	-	TRBV13	TRBJ1-5	TGTGCCAGCAGCGAAGGCACGGGGCCCCAGCATTTT	CASSEGTGPQHF
TRBD2	once	TRBV15	TRBJ2-7	TGTGCCACCAGCAGCCCCTCTAGCGGCAGCTCCTACGAGCAGTACTTC	CATSSPSSGSSYEQYF
TRBD2	-	TRBV7-9	TRBJ2-5	TGTGCCAGCAGCCCCCCGCCGGCTAGCGGCCGTCAAGAGACCCAGTACTTC	CASSPPPASGRQETQYF
-	-	TRBV28	TRBJ2-1	TGTGCCAGCAGCCGCTTCCGGTCCGAGCAGTTCTTC	CASSRFRSEQFF
-	-	TRBV14	TRBJ1-3	TGTGCCAGCAGCCAACAGGGATCTGGAAACACCATATATTTT	CASSQQGSGNTIYF
-	-	TRBV7-9	TRBJ1-4	TGTGCCAGCAGCTGGGGCGGAAGTAATGAAAAACTGTTTTTT	CASSWGGSNEKLFF
-	-	TRBV11-2	TRBJ2-2	TGTGCCAGCAGCGGTGGGGGACTGGGACCCGGGGAGCTGTTTTTT	CASSGGGLGPGELFF
-	-	TRBV6-8	TRBJ2-2	TGTGCCAGCAAACCAGACAGCCCGAACACCGGGGAGCTGTTTTTT	CASKPDSPNTGELFF
-	-	TRBV7-2	TRBJ1-6	TGTGCCAGCAGATTCAGGGAGGGGACGTATAATTCACCCCTCCACTTT	CASRFREGTYNSPLHF
-	-	TRBV9	TRBJ2-1	TGTGCCAGCAGCGTTTGGGCCTCGAGCGAGCAGTTCTTC	CASSVWASSEQFF
TRBD2	-	TRBV27	TRBJ2-3	TGTGCCAGCAGTACGAATAGCGGGAATGGGGCAGATACGCAGTATTTT	CASSTNSGNGADTQYF
-	-	TRBV28	TRBJ2-1	TGTGCCAGCAGTTTAGGCGCGGGCAATGAGCAGTTCTTC	CASSLGAGNEQFF
TRBD1	-	TRBV27	TRBJ2-7	TGTGCCAGCAGTCCGGGACAGGGGGCCTACGAGCAGTACTTC	CASSPGQGAYEQYF
TRBD1	-	TRBV4-1	TRBJ2-2	TGCGCCAGCAGCCAAGTTGTGACAGGGGGGTGGGAGCTGTTTTTT	CASSQVVTGGWELFF
TRBD2	-	TRBV13	TRBJ2-1	TGTGCCAGCAGCCCCGGGACTAGCGGGGGGGATGAGCAGTTCTTC	CASSPGTSGGDEQFF
-	-	TRBV4-1	TRBJ1-3	TGCGCCAGCAGCCCCGGACTGATCTCTGGAAACACCATATATTTT	CASSPGLISGNTIYF
-	-	TRBV9	TRBJ2-1	TGTGCCAGCAGCGGTCAGGGGTCCTCCTACAATGAGCAGTTCTTC	CASSGQGSSYNEQFF